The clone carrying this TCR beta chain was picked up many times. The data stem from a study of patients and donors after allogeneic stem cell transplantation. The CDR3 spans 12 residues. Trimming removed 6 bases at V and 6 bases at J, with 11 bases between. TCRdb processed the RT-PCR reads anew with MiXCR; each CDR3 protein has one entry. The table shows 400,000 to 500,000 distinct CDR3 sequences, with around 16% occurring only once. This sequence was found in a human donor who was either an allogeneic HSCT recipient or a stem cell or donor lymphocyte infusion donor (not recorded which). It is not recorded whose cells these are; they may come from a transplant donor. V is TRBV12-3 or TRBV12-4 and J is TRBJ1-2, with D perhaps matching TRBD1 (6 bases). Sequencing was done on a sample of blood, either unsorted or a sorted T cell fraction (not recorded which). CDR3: CASRRTANGYTF. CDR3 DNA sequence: TGTGCCAGCAGAAGGACAGCGAATGGCTACACCTTC.